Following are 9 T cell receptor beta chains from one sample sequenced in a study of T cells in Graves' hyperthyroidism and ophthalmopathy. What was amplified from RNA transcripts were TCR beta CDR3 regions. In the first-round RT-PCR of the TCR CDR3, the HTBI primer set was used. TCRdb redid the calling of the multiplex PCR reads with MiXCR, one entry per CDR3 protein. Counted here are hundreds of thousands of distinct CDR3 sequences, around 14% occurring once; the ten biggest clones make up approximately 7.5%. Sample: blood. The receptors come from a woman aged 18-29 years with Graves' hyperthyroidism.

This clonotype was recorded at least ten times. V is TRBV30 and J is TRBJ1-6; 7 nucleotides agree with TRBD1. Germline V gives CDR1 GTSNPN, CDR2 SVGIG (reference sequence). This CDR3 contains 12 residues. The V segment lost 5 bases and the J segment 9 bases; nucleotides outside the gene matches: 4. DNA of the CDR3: TGTGCCTGGGGGGACAGCGGTTCACCCCTCCACTTT. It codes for CAWGDSGSPLHF.

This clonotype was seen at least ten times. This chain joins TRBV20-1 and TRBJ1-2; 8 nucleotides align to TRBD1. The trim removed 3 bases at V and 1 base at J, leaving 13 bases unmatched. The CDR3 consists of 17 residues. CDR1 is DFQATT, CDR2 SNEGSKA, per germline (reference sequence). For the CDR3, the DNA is TGCAGTGCTAGGAGCCCTCTGACAGGGGTATATAACTATGGCTACACCTTC. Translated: CSARSPLTGVYNYGYTF.

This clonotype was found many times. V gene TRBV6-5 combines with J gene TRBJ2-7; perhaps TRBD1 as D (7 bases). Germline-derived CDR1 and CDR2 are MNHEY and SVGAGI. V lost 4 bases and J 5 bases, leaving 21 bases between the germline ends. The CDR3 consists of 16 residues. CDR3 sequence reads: CASSFGVGRGADEQYF. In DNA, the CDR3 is TGTGCCAGCAGTTTTGGCGTGGGCAGGGGGGCTGACGAGCAGTACTTC.

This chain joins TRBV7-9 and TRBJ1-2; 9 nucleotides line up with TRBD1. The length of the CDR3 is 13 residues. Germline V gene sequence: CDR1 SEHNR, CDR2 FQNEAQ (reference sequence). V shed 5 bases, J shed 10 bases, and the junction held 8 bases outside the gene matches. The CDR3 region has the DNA TGTGCCAGCAGCCAGCCGGACAGGGGCCTCTACACCTTC. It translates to CASSQPDRGLYTF.

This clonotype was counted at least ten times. The CDR3 protein is CASSLPAQPQHF. As DNA, the CDR3 is TGTGCCAGCAGTTTACCCGCTCAGCCCCAGCATTTT. The chain combines TRBV12-3 or TRBV12-4 with TRBJ1-5, with D uncertain. The CDR3 covers 12 residues. The V and J ends lost 2 bases and 6 bases respectively, with 5 bases between them.

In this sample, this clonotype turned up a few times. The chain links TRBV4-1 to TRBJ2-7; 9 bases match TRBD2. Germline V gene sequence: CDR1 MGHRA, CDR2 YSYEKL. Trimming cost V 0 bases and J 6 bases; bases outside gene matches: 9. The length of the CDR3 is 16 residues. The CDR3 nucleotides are TGCGCCAGCAGCCAAGATGTGCCTAGCGGGAAGATCGAGCAGTACTTC. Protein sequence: CASSQDVPSGKIEQYF.

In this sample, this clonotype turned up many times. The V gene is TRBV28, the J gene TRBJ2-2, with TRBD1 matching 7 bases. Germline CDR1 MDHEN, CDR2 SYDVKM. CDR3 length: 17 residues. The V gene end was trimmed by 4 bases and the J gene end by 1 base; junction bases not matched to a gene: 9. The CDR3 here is CASSSVRTGRNTGELFF. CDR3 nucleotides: TGTGCCAGCAGTTCGGTACGGACAGGAAGGAACACCGGGGAGCTGTTTTTT. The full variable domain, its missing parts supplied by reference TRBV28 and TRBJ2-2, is DVKVTQSSRYLVKRTGEKVFLECVQDMDHENMFWYRQDPGLGLRLIYFSYDVKMKEKGDIPEGYSVSREKKERFSLILESASTNQTSMYLCASSSVRTGRNTGELFFGEGSRLTVL.

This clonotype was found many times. CDR3 sequence reads: CSAFNRGRYEQYF. DNA of the CDR3: TGCAGTGCTTTTAACAGGGGGCGGTACGAGCAGTACTTC. The chain uses TRBV20-1 and TRBJ2-7, with TRBD1 matching over 9 bases. V lost 5 bases and J lost 4; bases outside the gene matches: 6. Germline assignment: CDR1 DFQATT and CDR2 SNEGSKA (reference sequence). The CDR3 runs 13 residues.

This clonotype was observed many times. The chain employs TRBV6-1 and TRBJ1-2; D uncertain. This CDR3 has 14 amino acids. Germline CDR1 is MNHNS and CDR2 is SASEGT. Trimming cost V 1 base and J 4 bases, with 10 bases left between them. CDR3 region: CASSEGTPTYGYTF. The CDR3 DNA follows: TGTGCCAGCAGTGAAGGGACTCCAACCTATGGCTACACCTTC.